These 30 T cell receptor beta chains were sequenced from one sample in a study of blood T cell repertoires in COVID-19 (dated by TCRdb to 2018 to 2020). Receptor libraries were prepared by the immunoSEQ multiplex PCR assay. TCRdb limited this immuneACCESS table to in-frame rearrangements with V and J called. A share of clones is missing; checked studies link under half to unresolved V genes, and the rest is unexplained. This sample holds 87,000 or so clones; more than 75% were observed only once. Around 4.5% of the sample is held by the ten biggest clonotypes. The sequencing input was peripheral blood. These receptors all stem from a woman at least 80 years old with acute or convalescent COVID-19.

This chain uses TRBV12-3 or TRBV12-4 with TRBJ1-2; tentatively, D is TRBD1 (5 bases). Deletions cut 2 bases from V and 8 bases from J, with 9 bases between. This CDR3 is 12 amino acids long. The CDR3 loop reads CASSLSRGGYTF. The DNA for the CDR3 is TGTGCCAGCAGTTTAAGCCGGGGGGGCTACACCTTC.

The chain carries TRBV27 and TRBJ1-1; D possibly corresponds to TRBD1 (5 bases). This CDR3 is 13 amino acids long. Trimming stripped 4 bases from V and 4 bases from J, with 10 bases between. CDR1 and CDR2 from the germline V gene are MNHEY and SMNVEV (reference sequence). The DNA for the CDR3 is TGTGCCAGCAGTTCGGGGGTCGGCACTGAAGCTTTCTTT. It yields the protein CASSSGVGTEAFF.

J is TRBJ1-3 and V is TRBV5-1; 11 bases align to TRBD1. After removal of 0 bases from V and 4 bases from J, the junction contained 3 bases not matched to a gene. Germline CDR1 SGHRS, CDR2 YFSETQ. This CDR3 region has 16 residues. CDR3 amino acids: CASSLEGQGAGNTIYF. As DNA, the CDR3 is TGCGCCAGCAGCTTGGAAGGACAGGGGGCAGGAAACACCATATATTTT.

The rearrangement uses TRBV30 and TRBJ1-1; D gene ambiguous. This CDR3 has 13 residues. Trimming took 0 bases from V and 3 from J, leaving 8 bases between them. Germline V gene data show CDR1 as GTSNPN and CDR2 as SVGIG (reference sequence). CDR3 amino acids: CAWSVQTDTEAFF. CDR3 coding DNA: TGTGCCTGGAGTGTACAAACAGACACTGAAGCTTTCTTT.

This chain links TRBV2 with TRBJ2-3; 11 bases match TRBD2. V was clipped by 8 bases and J by 0 bases; unmatched bases: 7. Germline CDR1 SNHLY, CDR2 FYNNEI. CDR3 length equals 16 residues. The CDR3 DNA is TGTGCCAGCGTCCTAGCGGGGGGATCTAGCACAGATACGCAGTATTTT. This encodes CASVLAGGSSTDTQYF. Supplemented by reference TRBV2 and TRBJ2-3, the full variable domain reads EPEVTQTPSHQVTQMGQEVILRCVPISNHLYFYWYRQILGQKVEFLVSFYNNEISEKSEIFDDQFSVERPDGSNFTLKIRSTKLEDSAMYFCASVLAGGSSTDTQYFGPGTRLTVL.

The chain has TRBV5-1 and TRBJ1-2; TRBD1 agrees at 7 bases. V shed 1 base, J shed 4 bases, and the junction held 4 bases outside the gene matches. The CDR3 is 14 residues long. Germline CDR1 and CDR2: SGHRS and YFSETQ. The CDR3 nucleotides are TGCGCCAGCAGCTTGATGGACAGGAGCTATGGCTACACCTTC. As protein: CASSLMDRSYGYTF.

Turning to this clone: One junction end disagrees with the germline gene, perhaps due to a read error. Here the CDR3 reads CASIEGGAGNTIYF. The CDR3 nucleotides are TGTGCCAGCATTGAAGGGGGCGCTGGAAACACCATATATTTT. The chain couples TRBV2 to TRBJ1-3; 7 bases match TRBD1. This CDR3 region has 14 residues. The V gene's germline CDR1 is SNHLY and CDR2 FYNNEI.

As DNA, the CDR3 is TGTGCCAGCAGCCGTAAAGGGCAGGGGAGCACCGGGGAGCTGTTTTTT. It specifies CASSRKGQGSTGELFF. The rearrangement uses TRBV3-1 (or the pseudogene TRBV3-2) and TRBJ2-2; D is perhaps TRBD1 (6 bases). Germline assignment: CDR1 LGHDT and CDR2 YNNKEL (reference sequence). The CDR3 contains 16 residues. V was pared by 4 bases and J by 4 bases, with 16 bases between.

This clone was detected only once. The CDR3 DNA reads as TGTGCCAGCAGCTTAGGGACAACTAACTATGGCTACACCTTC. It translates to CASSLGTTNYGYTF. The V gene is TRBV7-2, the J gene TRBJ1-2; a possible D gene is TRBD1 (5 bases). The germline V and J ends were trimmed by 1 base and 0 bases, with 6 bases remaining between them. Germline V gene lookup returns CDR1 SGHTA and CDR2 FQGNSA. The CDR3 loop spans 14 amino acids. The full variable domain, in which reference TRBV7-2 and TRBJ1-2 provide the parts outside the CDR3, is GAGVSQSPSNKVTEKGKDVELRCDPISGHTALYWYRQSLGQGLEFLIYFQGNSAPDKSGLPSDRFSAERTGGSVSTLTIQRTQQEDSAVYLCASSLGTTNYGYTFGSGTRLTVV.

This clone was seen just once. V gene TRBV6-5 combines with J gene TRBJ1-4; 7 positions agree with TRBD1. Per the germline V gene, CDR1 is MNHEY and CDR2 is SVGAGI. V shed 6 bases and J 8 bases; nucleotides not matched to a gene: 3. There are 12 residues in the CDR3. The CDR3 bases are TGTGCCAGCAGGAGGGGACAGGAAAAACTGTTTTTT. The encoded protein is CASRRGQEKLFF.

This clone was found once. J is TRBJ2-1 and V is TRBV19, with a weak D call TRBD2 (7 bases). This CDR3 is 14 amino acids long. V was pared by 5 bases and J by 3 bases, with 11 bases between. Germline V gene data show CDR1 as LNHDA and CDR2 as SQIVND (reference sequence). CDR3 sequence (DNA): TGTGCCAGTAGTGCGAGGGGGGGCTACAATGAGCAGTTCTTC. Residues: CASSARGGYNEQFF.

V is TRBV3-1 (or the pseudogene TRBV3-2) and J is TRBJ2-7; D possibly corresponds to TRBD1 (5 bases). The CDR3 length is 14 residues. Trimming shortened V by 0 bases and J by 4 bases, and 10 bases separated the two germline ends. Germline CDR1 LGHDT, CDR2 YNNKEL (reference sequence). The CDR3 spells CASSQEVGLYEQYF. CDR3 coding DNA: TGTGCCAGCAGCCAAGAGGTGGGGCTGTACGAGCAGTACTTC.

The chain links TRBV6-2 or TRBV6-3 to TRBJ1-5; 7 bases are shared with TRBD1. In germline, CDR1 is MNHEY, CDR2 SVGEGT. CDR3 length equals 16 residues. V was clipped by 0 bases and J by 0 bases; unmatched bases: 2. The CDR3, as DNA: TGTGCCAGCAGTTACTCGGGGACAGTTAGCAATCAGCCCCAGCATTTT. Its protein is CASSYSGTVSNQPQHF.

The chain links TRBV3-1 (or the pseudogene TRBV3-2) to TRBJ1-2; maybe TRBD1 (5 bases). Trimming stripped 0 bases from V and 2 bases from J, with 7 bases between. Germline CDR1 is LGHDT and CDR2 is YNNKEL (reference sequence). This CDR3 contains 14 residues. The CDR3 loop is CASSQDQGNYGYTF. The CDR3 nucleotides read TGTGCCAGCAGCCAAGATCAGGGAAACTATGGCTACACCTTC.

The rearrangement links TRBV7-2 to TRBJ2-3, with 8 positions matching TRBD2. In germline, CDR1 is SGHTA, CDR2 FQGNSA. CDR3 size: 17 residues. The trim removed 0 bases at V and 3 bases at J, leaving 8 bases unmatched. The CDR3 DNA sequence: TGTGCCAGCAGCTTAGCCGGGGGGGGCCTAGGGACAGATACGCAGTATTTT. This translates into CASSLAGGGLGTDTQYF.

This chain links TRBV5-1 with TRBJ2-1, with TRBD2 matching over 7 bases. The CDR3 runs 14 residues. With V trimmed by 6 bases and J by 3 bases, 6 bases remained unmatched. The V gene's germline CDR1 is SGHRS and CDR2 YFSETQ. CDR3 sequence (DNA): TGCGCCAGCACGCGGGGCGGGAGCTACAATGAGCAGTTCTTC. It yields the protein CASTRGGSYNEQFF.

The V and J genes are TRBV5-1 and TRBJ1-5; D ambiguous. The CDR3 covers 14 residues. Trimming removed 5 bases at V and 1 base at J, with 10 bases between. Germline CDR1 reads SGHRS; CDR2 reads YFSETQ. This CDR3 is CASRPDGSNQPQHF. The CDR3 DNA reads as TGCGCCAGCAGACCCGACGGGAGCAATCAGCCCCAGCATTTT.

The V call is TRBV19, the J call TRBJ1-5; 7 bases match TRBD1. This CDR3 is built from 15 residues. The V gene's germline CDR1 is LNHDA and CDR2 SQIVND (reference sequence). Losses at the gene ends were 7 bases for V and 5 bases for J; bases not matched to a gene: 11. The CDR3 DNA reads as TGTGCCAGTACCTACGGGGACAGAGACTATCAGCCCCAGCATTTT. The encoded protein is CASTYGDRDYQPQHF. Supplemented by reference TRBV19 and TRBJ1-5, the full variable domain reads DGGITQSPKYLFRKEGQNVTLSCEQNLNHDAMYWYRQDPGQGLRLIYYSQIVNDFQKGDIAEGYSVSREKKESFPLTVTSAQKNPTAFYLCASTYGDRDYQPQHFGDGTRLSIL.

The rearrangement joins TRBV19 to TRBJ1-2; 10 bases fit TRBD1. The CDR3 contains 15 residues. Looked up from germline, CDR1 is LNHDA and CDR2 is SQIVND (reference sequence). V dropped 6 bases and J dropped 4; count of bases not matched to a gene: 8. CDR3 DNA: TGTGCCAGTAGCCCAGACAGGGGGCCGATCTATGGCTACACCTTC. As protein: CASSPDRGPIYGYTF.

This rearrangement joins TRBV5-1 to TRBJ2-6; TRBD1 might be the D (5 bases). CDR1 is SGHRS and CDR2 is YFSETQ in the germline V gene. V lost 2 bases to trimming and J lost 2 bases, with 8 bases between them. This CDR3 region has 15 residues. CDR3 residues: CASSLEGAGANVLTF. The CDR3 bases are TGCGCCAGCAGCTTAGAAGGGGCTGGGGCCAACGTCCTGACTTTC.

The chain couples TRBV29-1 to TRBJ2-1; no clear D gene. Trimming left V 7 bases short and J 4 bases short, with 20 bases between. The CDR3 consists of 15 residues. Germline CDR1 and CDR2: SQVTM and ANQGSEA. The DNA for the CDR3 is TGCAGCGGGGGATTCGGGTTAATGGGTTACAATGAGCAGTTCTTC. Its translation is CSGGFGLMGYNEQFF.

The chain carries TRBV2 and TRBJ1-2; D possibly corresponds to TRBD1 (5 bases). Germline values: CDR1 SNHLY, CDR2 FYNNEI. CDR3 length equals 13 residues. Trimming stripped 1 base from V and 3 bases from J, with 6 bases between. The CDR3: CASSEGRDYGYTF. For the CDR3, the DNA is TGTGCCAGCAGTGAAGGCAGGGACTATGGCTACACCTTC.

The chain carries TRBV15 and TRBJ2-7, with TRBD1 identical over 9 bases. CDR1 is LNHNV, CDR2 YYDKDF, per germline (reference sequence). Trimming cost V 2 bases and J 0 bases; bases outside gene matches: 8. This CDR3 is 17 amino acids long. CDR3 bases: TGTGCCACCAGCAGAAAATCGGGACAGGGATCCTCCTACGAGCAGTACTTC. Encoded protein: CATSRKSGQGSSYEQYF.

This clone has just one count. This chain links TRBV19 with TRBJ2-5; D gene unclear. The CDR3 totals 13 residues. The ends were cut back, 7 bases at V and 0 bases at J, with 9 bases in the middle. CDR1 is LNHDA, CDR2 SQIVND, per germline (reference sequence). The DNA of the CDR3 is TGTGCCAGTATGCCGTCGGACCAAGAGACCCAGTACTTC. This encodes CASMPSDQETQYF.

The chain joins TRBV5-1 to TRBJ2-6; D possibly corresponds to TRBD2 (7 bases). The length of the CDR3 is 17 residues. V lost 1 base, J lost 0 bases, and 11 bases lay in between. Germline CDR1 and CDR2: SGHRS and YFSETQ. The CDR3 here is CASSLIGGDSGANVLTF. DNA of the CDR3: TGCGCCAGCAGCTTGATAGGGGGGGACTCTGGGGCCAACGTCCTGACTTTC.

This clone was seen a handful of times. The J gene is TRBJ2-1, the V gene TRBV27; D might be TRBD2 (7 bases). The ends were cut back, 6 bases at V and 1 base at J, with 16 bases in the middle. This CDR3 is 16 amino acids long. Germline V CDR1 and CDR2: MNHEY, SMNVEV (reference sequence). CDR3 coding DNA: TGTGCCAGCAGAAAGGGGGGGAGAGTGTCCTACAATGAGCAGTTCTTC. Protein sequence: CASRKGGRVSYNEQFF.

The rearrangement links TRBV18 to TRBJ2-7, with TRBD1 as a possible D gene (5 bases). The CDR3 covers 14 residues. V shed 1 base and J shed 2 bases, with 9 bases lying between them. The germline V gene encodes CDR1 KGHSH and CDR2 LQKENI. DNA for the CDR3: TGTGCCAGCTCACCACTCGCCAGGGCCTACGAGCAGTACTTC. This codes for CASSPLARAYEQYF.

This chain uses TRBV7-9 with TRBJ1-2; perhaps TRBD1 as D (6 bases). The CDR3 consists of 14 residues. In germline, CDR1 is SEHNR, CDR2 FQNEAQ (reference sequence). Trimming took 4 bases from V and 5 from J, leaving 14 bases between them. CDR3 region: CASSSTGSYYGYTF. CDR3 nucleotides: TGTGCCAGCAGCTCTACAGGGAGTTATTATGGCTACACCTTC.

J is TRBJ2-1 and V is TRBV5-6; TRBD2 matches 10 bases. The J segment lost 4 bases and the V segment lost 0 bases, leaving 4 bases of the junction unmatched. The CDR3 runs to 16 residues. Per germline, CDR1 SGHDT and CDR2 YYEEEE. CDR3 coding DNA: TGTGCCAGCAGCTTGGGACTAGCGGGCAAGTACAATGAGCAGTTCTTC. This translates into CASSLGLAGKYNEQFF.

The J gene is TRBJ2-1, the V gene TRBV9; unclear D gene. Germline CDR1 SGDLS, CDR2 YYNGEE. The CDR3 extends over 13 amino acids. Trimming cost V 0 bases and J 2 bases, with 3 bases left between them. Here the CDR3 reads CASSVGAYNEQFF. The CDR3 DNA follows: TGTGCCAGCAGCGTAGGCGCCTACAATGAGCAGTTCTTC. The variable domain in full, with the rest retrieved from reference TRBV9 and TRBJ2-1, is DSGVTQTPKHLITATGQRVTLRCSPRSGDLSVYWYQQSLDQGLQFLIQYYNGEERAKGNILERFSAQQFPDLHSELNLSSLELGDSALYFCASSVGAYNEQFFGPGTRLTVL.